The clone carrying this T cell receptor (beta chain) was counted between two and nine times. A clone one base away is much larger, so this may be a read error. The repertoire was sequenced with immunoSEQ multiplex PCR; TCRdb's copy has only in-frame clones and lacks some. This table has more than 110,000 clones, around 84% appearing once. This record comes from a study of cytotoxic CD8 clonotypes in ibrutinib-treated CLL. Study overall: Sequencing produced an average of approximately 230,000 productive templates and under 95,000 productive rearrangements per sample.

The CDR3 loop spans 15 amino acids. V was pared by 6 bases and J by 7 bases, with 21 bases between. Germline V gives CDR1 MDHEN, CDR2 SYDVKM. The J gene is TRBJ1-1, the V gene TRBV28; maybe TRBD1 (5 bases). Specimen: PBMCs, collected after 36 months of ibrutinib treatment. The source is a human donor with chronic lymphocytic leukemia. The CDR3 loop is CASSPLVGGTLEAFF. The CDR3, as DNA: TGTGCCAGCAGCCCCCTAGTTGGGGGGACCCTTGAAGCTTTCTTT.